This T cell receptor beta chain was found in a study of cytomegalovirus exposure and HLA in healthy donors. On the study more broadly: A preliminary data release comprised around 85 million unique TCRs obtained from HLA-typed donors.

The CDR3 runs 16 residues. Trimming stripped 4 bases from V and 5 bases from J, with 18 bases between. Germline V gives CDR1 LNHDA, CDR2 SQIVND (reference sequence). These donors, healthy bone marrow donors, were studied. The PCR contained 60 Vbeta and 13 Jbeta primers. Clones were sequenced by immunoSEQ multiplex PCR, and TCRdb holds only the in-frame ones, with some missing. Seen here are 120,000 to 150,000 clones, 70% to 85% observed once, and the top ten hold around 4%. Study results and caveats: Per a later analysis, 15,000 to 20,000 TCR beta sequences showed association with HLA alleles at 0.05 false discovery rate. Presence/absence results assume similar sequencing depth per donor, which may not hold.

With regard to this clone: Its target is not known.

The TCR was taken from a man in his forties in good health and CMV-seropositive. The sequenced material came from PBMCs. The V and J genes are TRBV19 and TRBJ2-1, with D perhaps matching TRBD2 (6 bases). The CDR3, as DNA: TGTGCCAGTAGTAATTATAGCGGCTCGAACAACAATGAGCAGTTCTTC. Translated: CASSNYSGSNNNEQFF.